Presented here are 8 T cell receptor beta chains from one specimen sequenced in a study of T cell changes during pregnancy in multiple sclerosis. TCRdb keeps only in-frame clones here, not all; method: immunoSEQ multiplex PCR. Seen here are 30,000 to 40,000 clones, 94% observed once, and the top ten hold about 0.39%. The specimen comprised CD4+ T cells from peripheral blood mononuclear cells, sampled in the second trimester of pregnancy. These TCRs come from a female donor with multiple sclerosis, enrolled in a pregnancy study.

This rearrangement joins TRBV15 to TRBJ2-7, with D possibly TRBD1 on 5 matching bases. Trimming left V 0 bases short and J 2 bases short, with 8 bases between. This CDR3 has 14 residues. The germline V gene has CDR1 LNHNV and CDR2 YYDKDF (reference sequence). In nucleotides, the CDR3 is TGTGCCACCAGCAGAGATTTAGGGGCCTACGAGCAGTACTTC. Translation: CATSRDLGAYEQYF.

J is TRBJ2-2 and V is TRBV10-3, with a weak D call TRBD1 (6 bases). Germline assignment: CDR1 ENHRY and CDR2 SYGVKD. The CDR3 covers 13 residues. V dropped 10 bases and J dropped 0 bases, with 9 bases sitting between them. The CDR3 DNA follows: TGTGCCACCGGGACACCGAACACCGGGGAGCTGTTTTTT. Amino acids: CATGTPNTGELFF.

The rearrangement joins TRBV18 to TRBJ2-6; D is possibly TRBD2 (6 bases). CDR3 length: 15 amino acids. Germline V gene sequence: CDR1 KGHSH, CDR2 LQKENI. Trimming took 6 bases from V and 3 from J, leaving 12 bases between them. CDR3 sequence: CASSVSRGGANVLTF. The CDR3 DNA sequence: TGTGCCAGCTCCGTCTCGCGGGGTGGGGCCAACGTCCTGACTTTC.

The rearrangement uses TRBV5-1 and TRBJ1-1; 7 bases line up with TRBD1. Germline assignment: CDR1 SGHRS and CDR2 YFSETQ. The CDR3 runs to 17 residues. The J segment lost 5 bases and the V segment lost 3 bases, leaving 16 bases of the junction unmatched. This CDR3 is CASSSRDSRLRETEAFF. CDR3 sequence (DNA): TGCGCCAGCAGCTCCCGGGACAGTCGCCTTAGGGAGACTGAAGCTTTCTTT.

The chain carries TRBV25-1 and TRBJ1-1, with 9 bases matching TRBD1. This CDR3 contains 13 residues. V lost 8 bases, J lost 5 bases, and 6 bases stayed unmatched. Germline values: CDR1 MGHDK, CDR2 SYGVNS. For the CDR3, the DNA is TGTGCCAGCGAGGGACAGGGCGGTACTGAAGCTTTCTTT. Protein sequence: CASEGQGGTEAFF.

The V call is TRBV27, the J call TRBJ2-2, with D possibly TRBD2 on 6 matching bases. In germline, CDR1 is MNHEY, CDR2 SMNVEV (reference sequence). V lost 4 bases, J lost 5 bases, and 23 bases lay in between. CDR3 size: 18 residues. The CDR3 is CASSYARGSGRGTGELFF. CDR3 nucleotides: TGTGCCAGCAGTTACGCCCGCGGTAGCGGAAGAGGGACCGGGGAGCTGTTTTTT.

The chain joins TRBV2 to TRBJ2-3; tentative D call: TRBD2 (6 bases). Per germline, CDR1 SNHLY and CDR2 FYNNEI. The length of the CDR3 is 13 residues. V was trimmed by 3 bases and J by 4 bases, leaving 8 bases between them. CDR3 DNA: TGTGCCAGCAGTGATACGGGGGCAGATACGCAGTATTTT. Amino acids: CASSDTGADTQYF.

The chain combines TRBV25-1 with TRBJ1-1; 7 bases line up with TRBD1. Losses at the gene ends were 4 bases for V and 4 bases for J; bases not matched to a gene: 6. The germline V gene has CDR1 MGHDK and CDR2 SYGVNS. This CDR3 contains 14 residues. CDR3: CASSVLDRPTEAFF. DNA for the CDR3: TGTGCCAGCAGTGTTCTGGACAGGCCCACTGAAGCTTTCTTT.